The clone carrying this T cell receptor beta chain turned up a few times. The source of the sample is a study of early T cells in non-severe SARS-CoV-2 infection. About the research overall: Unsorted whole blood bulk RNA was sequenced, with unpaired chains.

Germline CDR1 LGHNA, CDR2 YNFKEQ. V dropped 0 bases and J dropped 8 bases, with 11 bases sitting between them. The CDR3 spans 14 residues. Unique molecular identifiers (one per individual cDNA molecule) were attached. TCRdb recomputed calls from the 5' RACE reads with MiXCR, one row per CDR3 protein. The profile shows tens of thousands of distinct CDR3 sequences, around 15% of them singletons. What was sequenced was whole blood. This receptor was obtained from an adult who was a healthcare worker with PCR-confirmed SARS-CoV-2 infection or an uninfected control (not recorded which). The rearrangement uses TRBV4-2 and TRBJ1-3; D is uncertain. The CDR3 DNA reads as TGTGCCAGCAGCCAAGAGTTTTGGTCGGACACCATATATTTT. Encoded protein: CASSQEFWSDTIYF.